This T cell receptor beta chain stems from a study of regulatory T cells in long-lasting Graves disease. Both iRepertoire HTBI primers and Arm-PCR of CDR3 regions were used to build the TCR beta libraries. TCRdb called the multiplex PCR reads again in MiXCR, with one record for every CDR3 protein. The repertoire has around 450,000 distinct CDR3 sequences, approximately 15% of them found once; the top ten carry approximately 16%. There are 17 residues in the CDR3. CDR1 is KGHSH, CDR2 LQKENI, per germline. Trimming left V 4 bases short and J 0 bases short, with 13 bases between. This clonotype was detected ten times or more. This sample's time point: newly diagnosed GD, antithyroid drugs for less than 3 months. Researchers made the TCR library from RNA that was extracted from PBMCs. The same specimen was also included in a second study, on T cells in Graves' hyperthyroidism and ophthalmopathy. Per that study: The blood repertoire included most of the expanded thyroid clonotypes above 0.001.

The material sequenced was peripheral blood mononuclear cells (PBMCs), taken at new diagnosis, from a patient treated with antithyroid drugs. The clonotype was recovered from a woman aged 25 to 45 with Graves disease. V and J are TRBV18 and TRBJ2-6, with no clear D. Written as DNA, the CDR3 is TGTGCCAGCTCACTCAAAATAGGACGCTCTGGGGCCAACGTCCTGACTTTC. The encoded protein is CASSLKIGRSGANVLTF.